This T cell receptor (beta chain) was retrieved from a study of identical twins. This clonotype was counted only a few times. TCRdb reanalysed the 5' RACE reads using MiXCR and keeps one entry per CDR3 protein. The sample lists about 790,000 distinct CDR3 sequences; roughly 20% were seen once. V was cut by 1 base and J by 8 bases, with 14 bases left in between. The CDR3 consists of 14 residues. This same sample was also taken into another study, of T cells expressing NK-cell markers. That study reports: In several donors, these clonotypes also led the CD3+CD56-NKG2C+ fraction. Whether expanded NKG2C+ T cell clones were HCMV-specific remained unclear.

Sequenced material: PBMCs. The gene calls are TRBV12-3 or TRBV12-4 and TRBJ1-2; no definite D call. This sequence originates from a woman between 18 and 30 years old in good health. Written as DNA, the CDR3 is TGTGCCAGCAGTTTAGGACTCGGTGTGGTAGGCTACACCTTC. Its protein product is CASSLGLGVVGYTF.